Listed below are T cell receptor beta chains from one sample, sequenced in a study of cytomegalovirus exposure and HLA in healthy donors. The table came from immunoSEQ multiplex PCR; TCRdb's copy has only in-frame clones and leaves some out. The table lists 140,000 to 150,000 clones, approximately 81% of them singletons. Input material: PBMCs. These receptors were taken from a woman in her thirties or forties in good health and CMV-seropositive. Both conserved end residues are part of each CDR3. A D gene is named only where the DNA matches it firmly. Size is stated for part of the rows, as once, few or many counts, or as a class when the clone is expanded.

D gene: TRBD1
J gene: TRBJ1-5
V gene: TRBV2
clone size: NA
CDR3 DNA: TGTGCCAGCAGTGAAGCGAGGACAGGGGGAAATCAGCCCCAGCATTTT
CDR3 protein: CASSEARTGGNQPQHF

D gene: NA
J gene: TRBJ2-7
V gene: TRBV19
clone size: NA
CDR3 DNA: TGTGCCAGTAGTATAGTGGGGATCCGGGACATCCCTCGGCAGTACTTC
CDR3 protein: CASSIVGIRDIPRQYF

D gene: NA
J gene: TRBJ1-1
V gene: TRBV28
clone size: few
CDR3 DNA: TGTGCCAGCAGTTTGGGCGGACTAATGAACACTGAAGCTTTCTTT
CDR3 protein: CASSLGGLMNTEAFF

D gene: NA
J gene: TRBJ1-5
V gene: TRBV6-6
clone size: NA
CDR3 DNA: TGTGCCAGCGGTAGCAGAGGCAATCAGCCCCAGCATTTT
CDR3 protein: CASGSRGNQPQHF

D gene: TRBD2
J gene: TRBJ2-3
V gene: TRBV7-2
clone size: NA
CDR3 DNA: TGTGCCAGCAGCTTAGCGCACCTAAGCGGGGGACACACAGATACGCAGTATTTT
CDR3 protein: CASSLAHLSGGHTDTQYF

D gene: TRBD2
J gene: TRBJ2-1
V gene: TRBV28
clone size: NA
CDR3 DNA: TGTGCCAGCAGCCAACTTAGCGGGAGTCGTTACAATGAGCAGTTCTTC
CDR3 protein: CASSQLSGSRYNEQFF

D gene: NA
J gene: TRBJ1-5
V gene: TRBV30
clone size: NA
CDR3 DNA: TGTGCCTGGAGCCGGGACATCTCTCAGCCCCAGCATTTT
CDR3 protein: CAWSRDISQPQHF

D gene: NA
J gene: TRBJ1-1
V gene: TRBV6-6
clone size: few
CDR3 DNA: TGTGCCAGCAGCCCCACCCAAACTGACACCACTGAAGCTTTCTTT
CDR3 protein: CASSPTQTDTTEAFF

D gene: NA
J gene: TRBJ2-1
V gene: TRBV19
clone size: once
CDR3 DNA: TGTGCCAGTGCCAGCTGGGGGGCTAGCGGCGATGAGCAGTTCTTC
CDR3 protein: CASASWGASGDEQFF

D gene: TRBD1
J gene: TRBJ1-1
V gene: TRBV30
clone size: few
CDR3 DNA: TGTGCCTGGCGTCGCTCCCGGGACAGATTGAACACTGAAGCTTTCTTT
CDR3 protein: CAWRRSRDRLNTEAFF

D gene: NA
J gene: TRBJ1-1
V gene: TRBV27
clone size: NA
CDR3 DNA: TGTGCCAGCATGGGGAGACTTCACGGCACTGAAGCTTTCTTT
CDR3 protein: CASMGRLHGTEAFF

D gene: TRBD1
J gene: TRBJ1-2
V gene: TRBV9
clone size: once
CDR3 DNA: TGTGCCAGCAGCGTAGCTGTGACAGGGACTAACTATGGCTACACCTTC
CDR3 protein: CASSVAVTGTNYGYTF

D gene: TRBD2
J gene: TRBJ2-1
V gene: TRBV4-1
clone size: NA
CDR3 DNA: TGCGCCAGCAGCCAAGATCCGGGAGGTTTTGGCGCCTACAATGAGCAGTTCTTC
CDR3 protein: CASSQDPGGFGAYNEQFF

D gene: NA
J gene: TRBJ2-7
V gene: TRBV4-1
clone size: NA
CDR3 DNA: TGCGCCAGCAGCTTCCGCTTGACTGGAACCTACGAGCAGTACTTC
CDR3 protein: CASSFRLTGTYEQYF

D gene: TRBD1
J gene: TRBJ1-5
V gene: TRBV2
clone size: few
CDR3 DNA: TGTGCCAGCCGGGGCGGGACAGGCCGGAGTCAGCCCCAGCATTTT
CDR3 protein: CASRGGTGRSQPQHF

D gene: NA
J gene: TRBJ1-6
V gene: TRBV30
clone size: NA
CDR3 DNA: TGTGCCTGGAGTGTTTCCGGGAAAAGCTCCTATAATTCACCCCTCCACTTT
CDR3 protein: CAWSVSGKSSYNSPLHF

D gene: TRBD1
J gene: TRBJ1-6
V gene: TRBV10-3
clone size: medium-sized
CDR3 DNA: TGTGCCATCAGCCTGGGACAGTATAATTCACCCCTCCACTTT
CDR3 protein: CAISLGQYNSPLHF

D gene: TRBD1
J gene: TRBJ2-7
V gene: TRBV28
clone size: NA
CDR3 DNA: TGTGCCAGCAGCCATTGGGACAGCCGCTACGAGCAGTACTTC
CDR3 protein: CASSHWDSRYEQYF

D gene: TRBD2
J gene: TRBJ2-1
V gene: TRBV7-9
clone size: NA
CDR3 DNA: TGTGCCAGCAGCAAGACTAGCGGGGTTTACAATGAGCAGTTCTTC
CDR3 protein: CASSKTSGVYNEQFF

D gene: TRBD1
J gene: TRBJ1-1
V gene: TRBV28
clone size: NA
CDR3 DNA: TGTGCCAGCAGTTTATCGGGCAGGGGGATGAACACTGAAGCTTTCTTT
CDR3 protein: CASSLSGRGMNTEAFF

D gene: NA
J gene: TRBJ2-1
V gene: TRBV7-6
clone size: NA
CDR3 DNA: TGTGCCAGCAGCTCCTCGGTCAAGGGGACCTACAATGAGCAGTTCTTC
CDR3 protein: CASSSSVKGTYNEQFF

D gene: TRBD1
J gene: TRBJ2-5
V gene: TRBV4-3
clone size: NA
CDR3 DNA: TGCGCCAGCAGCCAAGAGTTTAGGGGGCAAGGGGCCCAGTACTTC
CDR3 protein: CASSQEFRGQGAQYF